One T cell receptor (beta chain) is described in this entry. This record comes from a study of identical twins. MiXCR was run by TCRdb on the 5' RACE reads, yielding one entry per CDR3 protein. Among approximately 190,000 distinct CDR3 sequences listed, approximately 15% were seen once. These data also formed part of another study, on T cells expressing NK-cell markers.

The TCR was taken from a woman aged 18-29 years in good health. The sequenced sample consisted of CD8+ T cells sorted from blood.

The CDR3 here is CAWDSPYEQYF. As DNA, the CDR3 is TGTGCCTGGGACAGCCCCTACGAGCAGTACTTC. The gene calls are TRBV30 and TRBJ2-7; D may be TRBD1 (5 bases). Per germline, CDR1 GTSNPN and CDR2 SVGIG (reference sequence). Trimming took 5 bases from V and 2 from J, leaving 7 bases between them. The CDR3 is 11 amino acids.